These T cell receptor beta chains were read from a single sample in a study of OX40 agonist ivuxolimab in advanced cancers. Assay: immunoSEQ multiplex PCR; the TCRdb copy retains only in-frame clones and omits some. The sample shows fewer than 65,000 clones, around nine tenths of them seen only once. Here the sequenced sample was CD4+ or CD8+ T cells sorted from blood, taken in a trial of the OX40 agonist ivuxolimab. These receptors originate from an adult with an advanced solid tumor such as melanoma, head and neck, liver or kidney cancer. Both conserved end residues are part of each CDR3. The D gene is left open where the match is weak. Some rows mark clone size as missing; the rest say once, few, many or name a class of expanded clone.

TGCGCCAGCAGCTCTTCCATGAACACTGAAGCTTTCTTT CASSSSMNTEAFF - TRBJ1-1 - TRBV5-1
TGTGCCAGCAGTTTGGGAGGTCCCCAAGAGACCCAGTACTTC CASSLGGPQETQYF - TRBJ2-5 - TRBV28
TGTGCCAGCAGCTTGGCTAGCGGGGGGTACAATGAGCAGTTCTTC CASSLASGGYNEQFF TRBD2 TRBJ2-1 - TRBV5-4
TGTGCCAGCGAAACAGGGGGGTCCTACAATGAGCAGTTCTTC CASETGGSYNEQFF TRBD1 TRBJ2-1 - TRBV28
TGTGCCTGGAAGGGACAGGGTAACTATGGCTACACCTTC CAWKGQGNYGYTF TRBD1 TRBJ1-2 few TRBV30
TGTGCCAGCAGCTTAGTTGGGTTTGGGGGGAAGAACACTGAAGCTTTCTTT CASSLVGFGGKNTEAFF - TRBJ1-1 - TRBV7-2
TGTGCCAGCAGCTTAATCGGCCAGCACAATGAGCAGTTCTTC CASSLIGQHNEQFF - TRBJ2-1 - TRBV7-3
TGCGCCAGCAGCCAAGTTTCCGGGACGTCGGTAAGCGGGCAGTACTTC CASSQVSGTSVSGQYF - TRBJ2-7 once TRBV4-1
TGTGCTAGTGGTTTGAGCGATGAGCAGTTCTTC CASGLSDEQFF - TRBJ2-1 once TRBV12-5
TGTGCCAGCAGCTTAGGGGGGGGCAGGGAGCCCCAGCATTTT CASSLGGGREPQHF - TRBJ1-5 - TRBV7-2
TGCAGTGCTAGAGGTCAGGAAAAACTGTTTTTT CSARGQEKLFF - TRBJ1-4 few TRBV20-1
TGTGCCAGCAACGAGAGGGCAGGGGGCACCTACGAGCAGTACTTC CASNERAGGTYEQYF TRBD1 TRBJ2-7 - TRBV6-6
TGTGCCAGTAGTCGACAGGGACAGGGCAATGAGCAGTTCTTC CASSRQGQGNEQFF TRBD1 TRBJ2-1 - TRBV19
TGTGCCAGCAGCTCCGGGACTAGCGGGAGGAACGAGCAGTACTTC CASSSGTSGRNEQYF TRBD2 TRBJ2-7 few TRBV5-4
TGCGCCAGCAGGAATCCCGGGCCCTCAAACAATGAGCAGTTCTTC CASRNPGPSNNEQFF - TRBJ2-1 - TRBV5-1
TGTGCTAGTGGTTTATTAGCCGGGACTAGCGGGAGCTCCTACGAGCAGTACTTC CASGLLAGTSGSSYEQYF TRBD2 TRBJ2-7 - TRBV12-5
TGCGCCAGCAGCCCCGGGACGGTGAACTATGGCTACACCTTC CASSPGTVNYGYTF - TRBJ1-2 - TRBV5-1
TGTGCCAGCCTAGGTATTTCCTACGAGCAGTACTTC CASLGISYEQYF - TRBJ2-7 - TRBV28
TGTGCCAGCAGCGTCCAAGGGGGTCTCAATCAGCCCCAGCATTTT CASSVQGGLNQPQHF - TRBJ1-5 - TRBV7-2
TGTGCCAGCACCAAAGGGGACCTCCGGGAAAAACTGTTTTTT CASTKGDLREKLFF - TRBJ1-4 - TRBV5-5
TGTGCCAGCAGCTTGAGGGGACAGGGCAATCAGCCCCAGCATTTT CASSLRGQGNQPQHF TRBD1 TRBJ1-5 - TRBV5-8
TGCGCCAGCAGTGACGGAAACTCTGGAAACACCATATATTTT CASSDGNSGNTIYF - TRBJ1-3 once TRBV10-1
TGTGCCAGCAGTGAAGCCCGGGGGGCCAGGCAGTTCTTC CASSEARGARQFF - TRBJ2-1 - TRBV6-1